The clone carrying this TCR beta chain came up a few times. The antigen remains unidentified. Then a second PCR, running about 6 to 12 cycles, was carried out with a sample-barcoded 5' primer and a J-beta primer mix. Each cDNA molecule received a tag from a template-switch adaptor that had 12 random nucleotides. From the 5' RACE reads, TCRdb called clonotypes with MiXCR, one entry per CDR3 protein. The profile covers about 640,000 distinct CDR3 sequences, with 58% appearing a single time and roughly 34% taken by the ten largest. The CDR3 spans 14 residues. J was trimmed by 2 bases and V by 4 bases; bases with no gene match: 4. Extraction yielded at least 5 micrograms of total RNA per sample. The data stem from a study of blood T cells in healthy people across ages. Study in general: Per every two T cells, about one barcoded beta molecule was captured by template switching. Notes on the study in general: Aged donors had fewer naive CD4+ cells and lower diversity than long-lived donors.

Sequences were obtained from blood. The genes are TRBV12-3 or TRBV12-4 and TRBJ2-7, with TRBD1 matching over 8 bases. This sequence originates from a man aged 55 to 70 in good health. CDR3 nucleotide sequence: TGTGCCAGCAGTTACCGGGACAGGCCCTACGAGCAGTACTTC. Its protein product is CASSYRDRPYEQYF.